This entry features one T cell receptor (beta chain) sequence. No antigen is known for it. This entry is derived from a study of cytomegalovirus exposure and HLA in healthy donors. General observations from the study: A later analysis found most CMV-associated TCR beta chains apparently HLA-restricted. Most subjects' HLA-A and HLA-B alleles were reportedly predicted from TCR beta sequences.

The PCR had 60 Vbeta and 13 Jbeta primers. The method was immunoSEQ multiplex PCR; TCRdb's version includes in-frame clones alone and lacks a portion of them. The sample has 150,000 to 200,000 clones, approximately 80% seen once; the top ten hold over 13%. Germline V gene lookup returns CDR1 MDHEN and CDR2 SYDVKM. This CDR3 is built from 15 residues. V was pared by 6 bases and J by 12 bases, with 17 bases of the junction left unmatched. This TCR was recovered from a woman aged 40 to 50 in good health and CMV-seronegative. The rearrangement links TRBV28 to TRBJ2-4, with 7 bases matching TRBD1. The sequenced sample consisted of PBMCs. The DNA of the CDR3 is TGTGCCAGCAGCGCATCCAAGGGGGCTGGTTACAGTCAGTACTTC. It codes for CASSASKGAGYSQYF.